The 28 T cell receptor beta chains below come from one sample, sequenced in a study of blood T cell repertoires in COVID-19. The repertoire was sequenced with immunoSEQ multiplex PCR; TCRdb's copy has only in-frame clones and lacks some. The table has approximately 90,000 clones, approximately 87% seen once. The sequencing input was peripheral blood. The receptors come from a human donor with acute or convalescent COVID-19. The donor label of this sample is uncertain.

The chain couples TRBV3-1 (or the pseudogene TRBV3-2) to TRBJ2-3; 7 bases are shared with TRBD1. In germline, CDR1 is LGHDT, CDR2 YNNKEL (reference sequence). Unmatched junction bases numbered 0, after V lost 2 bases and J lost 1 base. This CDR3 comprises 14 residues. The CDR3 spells CASSQTGGTDTQYF. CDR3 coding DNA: TGTGCCAGCAGCCAAACAGGGGGCACAGATACGCAGTATTTT.

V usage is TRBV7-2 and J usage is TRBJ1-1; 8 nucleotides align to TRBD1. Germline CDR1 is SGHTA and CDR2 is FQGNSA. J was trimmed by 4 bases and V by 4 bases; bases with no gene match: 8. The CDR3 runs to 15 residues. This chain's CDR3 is CASSSIRQGSTEAFF. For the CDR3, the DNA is TGTGCCAGCAGCTCGATACGACAGGGGAGCACTGAAGCTTTCTTT.

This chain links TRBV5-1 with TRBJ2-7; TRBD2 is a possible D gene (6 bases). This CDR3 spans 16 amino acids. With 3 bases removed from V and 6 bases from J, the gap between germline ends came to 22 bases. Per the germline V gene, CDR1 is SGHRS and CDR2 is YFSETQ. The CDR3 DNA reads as TGCGCCAGCAGCTATGGAGGGGCGAGTAGTTCGGGCGAGCAGTACTTC. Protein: CASSYGGASSSGEQYF.

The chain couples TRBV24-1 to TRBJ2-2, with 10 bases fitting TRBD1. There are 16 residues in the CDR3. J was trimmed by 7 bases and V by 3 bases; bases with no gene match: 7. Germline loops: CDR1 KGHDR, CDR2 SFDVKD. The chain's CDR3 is CATSDGDRGLGGELFF. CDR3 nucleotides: TGTGCCACCAGTGATGGAGACAGGGGGCTAGGCGGGGAGCTGTTTTTT.

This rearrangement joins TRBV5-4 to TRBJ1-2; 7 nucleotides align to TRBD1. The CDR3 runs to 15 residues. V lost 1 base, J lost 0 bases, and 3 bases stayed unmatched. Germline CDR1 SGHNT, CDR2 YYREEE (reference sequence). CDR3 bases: TGTGCCAGCAGCTTGTCCGGGACAGCTAACTATGGCTACACCTTC. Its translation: CASSLSGTANYGYTF.

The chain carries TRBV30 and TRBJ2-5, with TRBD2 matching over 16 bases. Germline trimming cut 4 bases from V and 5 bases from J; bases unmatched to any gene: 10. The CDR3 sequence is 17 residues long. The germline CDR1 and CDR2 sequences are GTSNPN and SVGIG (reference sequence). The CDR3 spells CAWNRGLAGGLGETQYF. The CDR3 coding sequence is TGTGCCTGGAACCGGGGACTAGCGGGGGGGCTGGGGGAGACCCAGTACTTC.

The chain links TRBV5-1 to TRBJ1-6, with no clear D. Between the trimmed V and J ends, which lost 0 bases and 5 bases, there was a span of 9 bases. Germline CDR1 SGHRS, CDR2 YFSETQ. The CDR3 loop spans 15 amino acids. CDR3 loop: CASSLGLADNSPLHF. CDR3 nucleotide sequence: TGCGCCAGCAGCTTGGGGCTGGCAGATAATTCACCCCTCCACTTT.

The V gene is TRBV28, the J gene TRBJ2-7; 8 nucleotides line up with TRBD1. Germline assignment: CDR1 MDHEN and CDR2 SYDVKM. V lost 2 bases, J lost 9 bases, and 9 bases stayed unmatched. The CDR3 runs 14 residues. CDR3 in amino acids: CASSLIRTGPVQYF. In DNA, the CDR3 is TGTGCCAGCAGTTTAATAAGGACAGGGCCTGTGCAGTACTTC.

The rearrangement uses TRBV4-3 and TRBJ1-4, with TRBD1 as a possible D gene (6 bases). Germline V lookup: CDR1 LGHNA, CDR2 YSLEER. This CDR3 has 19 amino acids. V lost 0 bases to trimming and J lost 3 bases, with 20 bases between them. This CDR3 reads CASSQDFGQIVGPNEKLFF. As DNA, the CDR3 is TGCGCCAGCAGCCAAGACTTCGGACAGATTGTGGGGCCTAATGAAAAACTGTTTTTT.

The DNA of the CDR3 is TGTGCCAGCAGCGCCGACCTGGGGACTTTCCCCAATGGCTACACCTTC. As protein: CASSADLGTFPNGYTF. The chain links TRBV9 to TRBJ1-2, with D perhaps TRBD1 (5 bases). The germline CDR1 and CDR2 sequences are SGDLS and YYNGEE. CDR3 size: 16 residues. V shed 3 bases and J shed 6 bases, with 21 bases lying between them.

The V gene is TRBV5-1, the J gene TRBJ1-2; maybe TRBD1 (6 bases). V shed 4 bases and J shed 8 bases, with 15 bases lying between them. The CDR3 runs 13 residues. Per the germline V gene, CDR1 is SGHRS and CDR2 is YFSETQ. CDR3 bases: TGCGCCAGCAGCGGCCGGGACAATGAAGGCTACACCTTC. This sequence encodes CASSGRDNEGYTF.

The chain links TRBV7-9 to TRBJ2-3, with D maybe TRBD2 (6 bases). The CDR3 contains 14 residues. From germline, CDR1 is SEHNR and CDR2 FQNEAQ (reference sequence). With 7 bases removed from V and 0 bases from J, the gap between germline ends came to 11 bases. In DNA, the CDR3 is TGTGCCAGCACCGTCGCGGGGAGCACAGATACGCAGTATTTT. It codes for CASTVAGSTDTQYF.

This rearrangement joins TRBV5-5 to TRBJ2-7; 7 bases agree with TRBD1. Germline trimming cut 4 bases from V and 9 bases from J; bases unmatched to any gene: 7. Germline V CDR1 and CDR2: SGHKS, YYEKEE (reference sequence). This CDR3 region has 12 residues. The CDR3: CASSIDRARQYF. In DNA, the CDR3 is TGTGCCAGCAGCATAGACAGGGCCCGGCAGTACTTC.

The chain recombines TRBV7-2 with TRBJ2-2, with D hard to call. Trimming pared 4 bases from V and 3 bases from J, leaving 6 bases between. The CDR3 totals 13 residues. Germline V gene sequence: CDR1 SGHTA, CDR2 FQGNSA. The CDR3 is CASSYSDTGELFF. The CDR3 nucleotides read TGTGCCAGCAGCTACAGTGACACCGGGGAGCTGTTTTTT.

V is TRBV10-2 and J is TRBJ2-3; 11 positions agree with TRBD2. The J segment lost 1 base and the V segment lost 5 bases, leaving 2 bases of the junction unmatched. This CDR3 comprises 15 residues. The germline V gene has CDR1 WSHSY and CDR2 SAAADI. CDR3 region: CASSPLAGGTDTQYF. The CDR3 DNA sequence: TGCGCCAGCAGTCCACTAGCGGGGGGCACAGATACGCAGTATTTT.

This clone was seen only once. In DNA form, the CDR3 reads TGTGCCAGCAGGTTCGGGGGGACGAACACCGGGGAGCTGTTTTTT. As protein: CASRFGGTNTGELFF. V usage is TRBV27 and J usage is TRBJ2-2; 7 positions agree with TRBD2. Trimming removed 6 bases from V and 0 bases from J; junction bases left unmatched: 4. In germline, CDR1 is MNHEY, CDR2 SMNVEV (reference sequence). The CDR3 loop spans 15 amino acids.

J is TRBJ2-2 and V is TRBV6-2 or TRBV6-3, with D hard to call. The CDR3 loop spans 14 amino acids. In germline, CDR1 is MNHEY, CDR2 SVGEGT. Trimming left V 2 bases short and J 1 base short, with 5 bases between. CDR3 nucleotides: TGTGCCAGCAGTTACATCTTGAACACCGGGGAGCTGTTTTTT. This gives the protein CASSYILNTGELFF.

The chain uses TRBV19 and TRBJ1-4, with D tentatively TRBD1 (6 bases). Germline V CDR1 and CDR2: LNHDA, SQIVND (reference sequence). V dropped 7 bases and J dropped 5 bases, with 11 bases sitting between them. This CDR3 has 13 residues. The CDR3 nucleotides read TGTGCCAGTAACGACAGGACAAATGAAAAACTGTTTTTT. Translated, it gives CASNDRTNEKLFF.

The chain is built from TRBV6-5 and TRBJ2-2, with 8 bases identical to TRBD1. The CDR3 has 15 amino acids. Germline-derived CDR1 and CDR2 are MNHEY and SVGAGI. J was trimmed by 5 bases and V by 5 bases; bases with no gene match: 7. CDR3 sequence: CASSPITGGTGELFF. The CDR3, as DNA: TGTGCCAGCAGTCCTATAACAGGGGGGACCGGGGAGCTGTTTTTT.

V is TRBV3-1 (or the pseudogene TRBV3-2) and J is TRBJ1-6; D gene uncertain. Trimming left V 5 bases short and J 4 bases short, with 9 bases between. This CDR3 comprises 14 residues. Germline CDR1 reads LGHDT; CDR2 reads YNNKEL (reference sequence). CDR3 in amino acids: CASSGQNYNSPLHF. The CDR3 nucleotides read TGTGCCAGCAGCGGCCAGAATTATAATTCACCCCTCCACTTT.

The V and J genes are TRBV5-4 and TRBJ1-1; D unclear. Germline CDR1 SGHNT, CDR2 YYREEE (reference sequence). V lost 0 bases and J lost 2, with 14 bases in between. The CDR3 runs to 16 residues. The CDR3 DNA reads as TGTGCCAGCAGCTTGGCCTCTACGGGGTTCAACACTGAAGCTTTCTTT. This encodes CASSLASTGFNTEAFF.

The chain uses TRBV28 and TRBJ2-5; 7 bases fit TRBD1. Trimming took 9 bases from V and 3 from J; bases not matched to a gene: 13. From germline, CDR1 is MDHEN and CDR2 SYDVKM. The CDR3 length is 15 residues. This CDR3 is CASCTGAAWEETQYF. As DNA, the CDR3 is TGTGCCAGTTGTACAGGGGCGGCGTGGGAAGAGACCCAGTACTTC.

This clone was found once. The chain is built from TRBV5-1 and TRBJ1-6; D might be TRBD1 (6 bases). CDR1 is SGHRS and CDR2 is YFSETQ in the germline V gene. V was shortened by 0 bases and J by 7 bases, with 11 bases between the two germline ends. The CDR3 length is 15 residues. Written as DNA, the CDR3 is TGCGCCAGCAGCTTGGCCGCAGGGGCGAATTCACCCCTCCACTTT. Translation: CASSLAAGANSPLHF. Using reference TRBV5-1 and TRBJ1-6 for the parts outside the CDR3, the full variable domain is KAGVTQTPRYLIKTRGQQVTLSCSPISGHRSVSWYQQTPGQGLQFLFEYFSETQRNKGNFPGRFSGRQFSNSRSEMNVSTLELGDSALYLCASSLAAGANSPLHFGNGTRLTVT.

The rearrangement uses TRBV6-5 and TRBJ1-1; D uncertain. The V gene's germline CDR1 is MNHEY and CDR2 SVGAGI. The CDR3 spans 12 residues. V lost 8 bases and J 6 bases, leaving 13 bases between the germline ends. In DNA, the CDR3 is TGTGCCAGCCACGGACTCCCCCCTGAAGCTTTCTTT. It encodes CASHGLPPEAFF.

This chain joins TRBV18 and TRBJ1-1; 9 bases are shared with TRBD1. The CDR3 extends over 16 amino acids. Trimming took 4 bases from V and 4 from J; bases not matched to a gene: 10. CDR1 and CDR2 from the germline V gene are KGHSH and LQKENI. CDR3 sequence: CASSQSQQGAITEAFF. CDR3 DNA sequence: TGTGCCAGCTCACAGAGCCAACAGGGGGCAATCACTGAAGCTTTCTTT.

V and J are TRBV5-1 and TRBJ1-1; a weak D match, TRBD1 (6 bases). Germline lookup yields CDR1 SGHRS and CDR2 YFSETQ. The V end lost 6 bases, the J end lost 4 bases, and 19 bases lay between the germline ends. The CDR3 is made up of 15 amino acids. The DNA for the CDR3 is TGCGCCAGCACTACCGCGGGGGGGCTGAGCACTGAAGCTTTCTTT. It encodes CASTTAGGLSTEAFF.

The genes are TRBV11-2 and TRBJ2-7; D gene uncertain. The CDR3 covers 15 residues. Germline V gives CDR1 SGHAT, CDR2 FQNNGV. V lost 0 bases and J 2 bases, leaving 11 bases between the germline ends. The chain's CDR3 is CASSLDLLVTYEQYF. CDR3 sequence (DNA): TGTGCCAGCAGCTTAGATTTACTTGTAACCTACGAGCAGTACTTC.

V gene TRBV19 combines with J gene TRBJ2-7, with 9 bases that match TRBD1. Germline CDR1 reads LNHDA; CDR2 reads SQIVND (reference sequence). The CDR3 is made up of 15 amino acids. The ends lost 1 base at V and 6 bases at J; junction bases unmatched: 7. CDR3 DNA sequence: TGTGCCAGTAGTATAGTCGGGGACAGGGTGGGCGAGCAGTACTTC. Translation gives CASSIVGDRVGEQYF.